This T cell receptor (beta chain) was sequenced during a study of cytomegalovirus exposure and HLA in healthy donors. Study-level findings and limits: Specificity of a few CMV-associated chains for CMV antigens was verified in vitro. Earlier analysis yielded a pattern in which most TCR beta V segments were productive about 87% or about 30% of the time.

As for this clone: Its antigen is unknown.

The V gene lost 3 bases and the J gene lost 3 bases, with 6 bases spanning the gap. Germline V lookup: CDR1 SGHNT, CDR2 YENEEA. The CDR3 extends over 12 amino acids. PCR amplification relied on 60 Vbeta primers (plus 13 Jbeta primers). Sequencing was performed with immunoSEQ multiplex PCR; in TCRdb, only in-frame clones are kept and a portion is missing. The profile covers 130,000 to 150,000 clones, with roughly 80% appearing a single time and around 4% taken by the ten largest. The source material was PBMCs. The sequence derives from a man aged 35 to 55 in good health and CMV-seropositive. The V and J genes are TRBV11-3 and TRBJ2-7; possibly TRBD1 for D (5 bases). CDR3 in amino acids: CASSFDSYEQYF. The CDR3 DNA reads TGTGCCAGCAGCTTTGACAGCTACGAGCAGTACTTC.